These 7 T cell receptor beta chains came from one sample sequenced in a study of post-analysis software for immune sequencing data. Findings and caveats of the study: TRBV5-6, TRBV5-1 and TRBV20-1 belonged to a set of a handful of TRBV segments that were more frequent in patients than controls.

These receptors lack a known antigen. Unique molecular identifiers had been added to the TCR beta cDNA libraries. TCRdb processed the PCR reads anew with MiXCR; each CDR3 protein has one entry. Here the sample spans roughly 410,000 distinct CDR3 sequences, around 33% being singletons. Sequencing was carried out using blood. The receptors originated from a girl aged 10-17 years with multiple sclerosis.

The CDR3 is CATSDLDRGPQYF. CDR3 nucleotide sequence: TGTGCCACCAGTGACCTCGACAGGGGACCGCAGTATTTT. The V call is TRBV24-1, the J call TRBJ2-3; 8 bases are shared with TRBD1. This CDR3 contains 13 residues. J gave up 10 bases and V 4 bases, and 6 bases lay outside the gene matches. Germline CDR1 and CDR2: KGHDR and SFDVKD.

The V and J genes are TRBV27 and TRBJ1-1; the D is unclear. Looked up from germline, CDR1 is MNHEY and CDR2 is SMNVEV (reference sequence). This CDR3 region has 14 residues. Trimming took off 2 bases at V and 4 bases at J, with 11 bases between the two ends. The CDR3 DNA reads as TGTGCCAGCAGTTTAGTAGGGCTGGGCACTGAAGCTTTCTTT. Translated: CASSLVGLGTEAFF.

This chain joins TRBV6-5 and TRBJ2-7, with 10 bases aligning to TRBD2. Germline V CDR1 and CDR2: MNHEY, SVGAGI. The CDR3 sequence is 16 residues long. J lost 3 bases, V lost 6 bases, and 11 bases had no gene match. The CDR3 DNA reads TGTGCCAGCAGCCCTCCTCAGCGGGGGGGTGGCTACGAGCAGTACTTC. It yields the protein CASSPPQRGGGYEQYF.

CDR3 bases: TGTGCCAGCAGCTTAGGGGGGAGGGAGCAAGAGACCCAGTACTTC. It translates to CASSLGGREQETQYF. This chain connects TRBV7-2 to TRBJ2-5, with 7 bases aligning to TRBD2. Germline loops: CDR1 SGHTA, CDR2 FQGNSA. V was clipped by 1 base and J by 2 bases; unmatched bases: 4. This CDR3 is 15 amino acids long. The variable domain in full, completed from reference TRBV7-2 and TRBJ2-5, reads GAGVSQSPSNKVTEKGKDVELRCDPISGHTALYWYRQSLGQGLEFLIYFQGNSAPDKSGLPSDRFSAERTGGSVSTLTIQRTQQEDSAVYLCASSLGGREQETQYFGPGTRLLVL.

There are a few counts of this clonotype. V and J are TRBV7-9 and TRBJ2-1; 7 bases map to TRBD1. The germline V gene encodes CDR1 SEHNR and CDR2 FQNEAQ (reference sequence). This CDR3 has 15 amino acids. Trimming removed 2 bases from V and 1 base from J; junction bases left unmatched: 2. The DNA of the CDR3 is TGTGCCAGCAGCTTAAAGGACAGGTCCTACAATGAGCAGTTCTTC. Protein product: CASSLKDRSYNEQFF.

The chain carries TRBV12-3 or TRBV12-4 and TRBJ1-2; 7 bases are a match to TRBD1. With 5 bases clipped from V and 7 bases from J, the junction kept 10 bases outside the gene matches. The CDR3 has 14 amino acids. The DNA for the CDR3 is TGTGCCAGCAGTCCCGGAACAGGGGTATTTGGCTACACCTTC. Translation: CASSPGTGVFGYTF.

In this sample, this clonotype turned up many times. The chain joins TRBV7-3 to TRBJ2-5, with unresolved D. Germline V gene lookup returns CDR1 SGHTA and CDR2 FQGTGA. There are 13 residues in the CDR3. The V gene lost 5 bases and the J gene lost 2 bases, with 9 bases spanning the gap. The CDR3 region is CASSLTFQETQYF. The CDR3 bases are TGTGCCAGCAGCCTGACTTTTCAAGAGACCCAGTACTTC.